This TCR beta chain was captured by sequencing in a study of blood T cell repertoires in COVID-19. Across the whole study: Sources were T cells, B-cell-depleted T cells, or PBMCs; the material itself was cDNA or gDNA.

The CDR3 is 15 residues long. Germline V lookup: CDR1 MNHEY, CDR2 SMNVEV (reference sequence). V was clipped by 5 bases and J by 5 bases; unmatched bases: 11. Data came from immunoSEQ multiplex PCR; TCRdb stores just in-frame clones and leaves some out. The table lists about 260,000 clones, 91% of them singletons. This clonotype was sampled from a young adult with COVID-19, enrolled during active disease. This chain uses TRBV27 with TRBJ2-7; 8 bases are a match to TRBD2. The sample taken for sequencing was peripheral blood. The CDR3 DNA sequence: TGTGCCAGCAGTCCCCGCATAGCGGGACCCAACGAGCAGTACTTC. This encodes CASSPRIAGPNEQYF.